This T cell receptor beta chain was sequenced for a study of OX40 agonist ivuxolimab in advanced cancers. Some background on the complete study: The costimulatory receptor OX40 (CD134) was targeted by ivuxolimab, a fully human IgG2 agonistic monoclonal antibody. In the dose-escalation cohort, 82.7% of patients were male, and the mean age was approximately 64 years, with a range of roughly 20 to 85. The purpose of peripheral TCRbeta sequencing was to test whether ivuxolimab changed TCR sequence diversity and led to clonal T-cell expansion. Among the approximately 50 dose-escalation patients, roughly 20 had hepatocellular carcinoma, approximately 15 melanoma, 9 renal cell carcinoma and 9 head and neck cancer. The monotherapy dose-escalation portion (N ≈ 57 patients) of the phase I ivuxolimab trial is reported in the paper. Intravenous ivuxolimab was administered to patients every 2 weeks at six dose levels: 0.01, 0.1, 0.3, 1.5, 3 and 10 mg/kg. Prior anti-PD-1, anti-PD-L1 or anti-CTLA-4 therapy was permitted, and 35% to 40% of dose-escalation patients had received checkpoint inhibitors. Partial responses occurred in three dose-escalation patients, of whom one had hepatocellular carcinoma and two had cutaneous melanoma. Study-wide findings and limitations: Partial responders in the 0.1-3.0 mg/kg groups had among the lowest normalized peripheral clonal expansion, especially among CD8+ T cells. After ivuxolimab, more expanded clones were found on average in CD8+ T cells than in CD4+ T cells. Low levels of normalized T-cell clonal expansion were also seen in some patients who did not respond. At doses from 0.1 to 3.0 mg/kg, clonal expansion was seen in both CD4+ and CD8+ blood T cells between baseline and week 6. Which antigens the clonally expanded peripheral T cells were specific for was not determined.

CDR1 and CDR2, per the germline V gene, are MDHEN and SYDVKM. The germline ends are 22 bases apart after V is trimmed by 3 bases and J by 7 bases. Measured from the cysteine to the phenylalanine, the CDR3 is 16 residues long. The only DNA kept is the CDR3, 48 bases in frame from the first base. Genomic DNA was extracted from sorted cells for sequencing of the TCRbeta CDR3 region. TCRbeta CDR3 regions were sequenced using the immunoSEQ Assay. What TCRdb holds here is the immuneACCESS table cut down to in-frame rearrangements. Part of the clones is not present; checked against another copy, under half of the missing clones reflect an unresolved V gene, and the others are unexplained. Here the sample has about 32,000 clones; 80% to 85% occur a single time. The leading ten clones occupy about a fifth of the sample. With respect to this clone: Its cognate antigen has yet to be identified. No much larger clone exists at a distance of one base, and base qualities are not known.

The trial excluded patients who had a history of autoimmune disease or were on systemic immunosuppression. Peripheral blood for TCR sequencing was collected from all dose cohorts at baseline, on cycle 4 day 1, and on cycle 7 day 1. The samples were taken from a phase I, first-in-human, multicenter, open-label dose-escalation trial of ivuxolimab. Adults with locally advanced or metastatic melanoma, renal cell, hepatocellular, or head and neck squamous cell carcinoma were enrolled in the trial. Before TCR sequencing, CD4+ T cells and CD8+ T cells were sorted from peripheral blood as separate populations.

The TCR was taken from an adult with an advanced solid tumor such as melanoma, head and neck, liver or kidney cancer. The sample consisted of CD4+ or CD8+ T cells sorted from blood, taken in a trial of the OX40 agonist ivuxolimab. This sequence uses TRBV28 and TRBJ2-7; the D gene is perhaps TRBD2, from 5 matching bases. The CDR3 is CASSFKMEVPRIEQYF. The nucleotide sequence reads TGTGCCAGCAGTTTCAAGATGGAGGTTCCCCGGATTGAGCAGTACTTC.